The rows below give T cell receptor beta chains drawn from one sample of a study of monozygotic twins with inflammatory bowel disease. TCRdb reanalyzed the 5' RACE reads and collapses them to one entry per CDR3 protein, without DNA. The listing contains 350,000 to 400,000 distinct CDR3 sequences. Sequenced: blood. The source is a human donor with ulcerative colitis or Crohn's disease, or a healthy co-twin of an affected twin (not recorded which). The CDR3 runs from the conserved cysteine through the conserved F or W.

V	J	CDR3
TRBV15	TRBJ2-7	CATSRGHLRSYEQYF
TRBV5-5	TRBJ2-2	CASSFSTSGELFF
TRBV6-2/TRBV6-3	TRBJ1-5	CASRRDGYSNQPQHF
TRBV29-1	TRBJ2-7	CSVETGTGGFEQYF
TRBV30	TRBJ2-7	CAWANRGPYEQYF
TRBV9	TRBJ2-1	CASSVQQGNTYNEQFF
TRBV5-1	TRBJ2-7	CASSIQGNEQYF
TRBV7-9	TRBJ2-7	CASSLPTGTGGSYEQYF
TRBV7-2	TRBJ2-7	CASSRVSGQGSYEQYF
TRBV7-9	TRBJ2-3	CASSLGAGYPDTQYF
TRBV4-1	TRBJ2-7	CASSQSGALDSYEQYF
TRBV21-1	TRBJ2-1	CASSTRLAGRFSNEQFF
TRBV5-5	TRBJ2-7	CASSPPLRSFYEQYF
TRBV20-1	TRBJ2-3	CSARDPGPPGDTQYF
TRBV7-9	TRBJ2-1	CASSLAGLADNEQFF